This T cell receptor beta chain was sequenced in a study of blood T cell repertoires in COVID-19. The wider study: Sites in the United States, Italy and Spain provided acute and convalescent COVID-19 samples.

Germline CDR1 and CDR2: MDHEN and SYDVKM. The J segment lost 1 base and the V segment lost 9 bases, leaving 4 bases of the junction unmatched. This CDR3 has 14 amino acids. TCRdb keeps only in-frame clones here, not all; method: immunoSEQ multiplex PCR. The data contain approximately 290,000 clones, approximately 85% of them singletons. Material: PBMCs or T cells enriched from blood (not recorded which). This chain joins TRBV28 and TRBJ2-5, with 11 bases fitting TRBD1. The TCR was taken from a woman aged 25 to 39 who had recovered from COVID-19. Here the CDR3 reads CASHGTGGQETQYF. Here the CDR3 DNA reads TGTGCCAGTCACGGGACAGGGGGCCAAGAGACCCAGTACTTC.